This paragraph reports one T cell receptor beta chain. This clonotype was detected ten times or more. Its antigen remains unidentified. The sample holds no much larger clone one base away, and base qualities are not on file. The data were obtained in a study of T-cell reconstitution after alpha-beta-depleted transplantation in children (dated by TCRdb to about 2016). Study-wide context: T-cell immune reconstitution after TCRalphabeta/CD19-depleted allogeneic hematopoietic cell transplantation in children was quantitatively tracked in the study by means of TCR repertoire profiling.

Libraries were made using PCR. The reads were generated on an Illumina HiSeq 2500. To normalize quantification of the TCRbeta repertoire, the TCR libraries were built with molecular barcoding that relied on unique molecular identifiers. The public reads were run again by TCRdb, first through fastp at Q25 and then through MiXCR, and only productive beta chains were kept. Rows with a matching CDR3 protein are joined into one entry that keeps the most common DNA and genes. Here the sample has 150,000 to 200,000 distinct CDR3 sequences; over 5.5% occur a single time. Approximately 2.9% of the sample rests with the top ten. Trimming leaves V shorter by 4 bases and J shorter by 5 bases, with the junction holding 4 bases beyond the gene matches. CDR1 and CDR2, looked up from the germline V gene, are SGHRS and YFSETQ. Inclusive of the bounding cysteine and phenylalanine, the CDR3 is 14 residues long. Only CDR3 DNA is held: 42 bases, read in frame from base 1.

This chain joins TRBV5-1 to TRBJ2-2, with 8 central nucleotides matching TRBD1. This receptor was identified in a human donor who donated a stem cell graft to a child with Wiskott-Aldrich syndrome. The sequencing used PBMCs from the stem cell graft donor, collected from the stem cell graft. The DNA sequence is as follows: TGCGCCAGCAGCACCGGACAGGGAACCGGGGAGCTGTTTTTT. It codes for CASSTGQGTGELFF.